The T cell receptor (beta chain) described here comes from a study of T cells in Graves' hyperthyroidism and ophthalmopathy. Germline loops: CDR1 SSHAT, CDR2 FNYEAQ (reference sequence). The CDR3 runs to 18 residues. The patients, who ranged from 18 to 65 in age, presented with newly diagnosed hyperthyroidism lasting under 2 months. Exclusion of a patient resulted from uncontrolled infection, other autoimmune disease, pregnancy or lactation. Broader study findings: Most thyroid clonotypes that were expanded above 0.001 also turned up in blood.

The investigators amplified TCR beta CDR3 regions from RNA transcripts. Using the HTBI primer set, a first-round RT-PCR was run on the TCR CDR3. TCRdb processed the multiplex PCR reads anew with MiXCR; each CDR3 protein has one entry. Among around 300,000 distinct CDR3 sequences listed, roughly 15% were seen once. Of note for this clonotype: No antigen is known for it. The junction shows a germline mismatch at one end, possibly a read error.

Sequenced input: blood. The sequence came from a woman aged 40-49 years with Graves' hyperthyroidism. This rearrangement joins TRBV7-7 to TRBJ2-5, with 9 positions matching TRBD2. This chain's CDR3 is CASSFLRASGIPRETQYF. In nucleotides, the CDR3 is TGTGCTAGCAGCTTCCTAAGGGCTAGCGGGATTCCAAGGGAGACCCAGTACTTC.